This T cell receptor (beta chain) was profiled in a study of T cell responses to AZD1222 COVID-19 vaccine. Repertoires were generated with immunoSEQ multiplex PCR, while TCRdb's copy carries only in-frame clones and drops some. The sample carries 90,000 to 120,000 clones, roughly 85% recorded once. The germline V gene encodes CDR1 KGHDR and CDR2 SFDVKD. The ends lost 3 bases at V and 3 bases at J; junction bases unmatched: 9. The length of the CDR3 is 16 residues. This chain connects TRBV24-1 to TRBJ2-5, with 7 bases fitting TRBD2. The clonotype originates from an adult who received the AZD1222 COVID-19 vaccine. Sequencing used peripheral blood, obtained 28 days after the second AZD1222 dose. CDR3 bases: TGTGCCACCAGTGATCCCCAACCGGGGACTAAAGAGACCCAGTACTTC. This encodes CATSDPQPGTKETQYF.